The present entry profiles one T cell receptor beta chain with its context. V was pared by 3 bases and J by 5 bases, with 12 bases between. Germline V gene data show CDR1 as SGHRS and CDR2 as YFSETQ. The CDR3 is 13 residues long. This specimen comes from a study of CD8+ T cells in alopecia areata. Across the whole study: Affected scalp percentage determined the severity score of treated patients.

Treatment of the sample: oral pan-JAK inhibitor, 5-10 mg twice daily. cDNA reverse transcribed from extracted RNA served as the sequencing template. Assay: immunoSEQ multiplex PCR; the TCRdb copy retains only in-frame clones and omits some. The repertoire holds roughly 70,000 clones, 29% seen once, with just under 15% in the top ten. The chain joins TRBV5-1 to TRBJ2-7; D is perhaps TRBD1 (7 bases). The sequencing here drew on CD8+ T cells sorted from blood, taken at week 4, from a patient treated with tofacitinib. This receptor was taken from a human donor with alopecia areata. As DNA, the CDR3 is TGCGCCAGCAGCTCACAGGGGACTGACGAGCAGTACTTC. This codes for CASSSQGTDEQYF. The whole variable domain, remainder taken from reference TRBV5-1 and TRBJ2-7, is KAGVTQTPRYLIKTRGQQVTLSCSPISGHRSVSWYQQTPGQGLQFLFEYFSETQRNKGNFPGRFSGRQFSNSRSEMNVSTLELGDSALYLCASSSQGTDEQYFGPGTRLTVT.